This note documents a single T cell receptor (beta chain) sequence. The trim removed 4 bases at V and 4 bases at J, leaving 10 bases unmatched. Germline V CDR1 and CDR2: SGHRS, YFSETQ. This CDR3 region has 18 residues. Per the original methods: Scientists estimated how many nucleated cells there were by amplifying reference gene primers. Libraries were prepared by immunoSEQ multiplex PCR; TCRdb keeps only in-frame clonotypes and omits some of them. V and J calls and clone size follow that table, whereas D and trimming were derived from the DNA. In the table there are fewer than 350,000 clones, approximately 86% of which are singletons. Self-reported history from a screening survey and questionnaire set each donor's cohort. The recovered donors of Cohort 3 showed two negative PCRs, clearance, or symptom resolution. This entry belongs to a study of blood T cell repertoires in COVID-19. Across the study: COVID-19 samples, acute and convalescent, were from the United States, Italy and Spain.

The clonotype originates from a woman in her thirties who had recovered from COVID-19. This chain connects TRBV5-1 to TRBJ2-3; 15 bases align to TRBD2. Input material: PBMCs or T cells enriched from blood (not recorded which). The CDR3 DNA is TGCGCCAGCAGCCCACAAGGGACTAGCGGGGGGAGCTCAGATACGCAGTATTTT. Protein sequence: CASSPQGTSGGSSDTQYF.